Listed below are T cell receptor beta chains from one sample, sequenced in a study of CDR3 diversity in severe acne. TCRdb itself ran the PCR reads through MiXCR, one entry per CDR3 protein. The repertoire has around 91,000 distinct CDR3 sequences, around 49% of them found once; the top ten carry roughly an eighth. Sequences were obtained from blood. Every receptor here comes from a male donor in good health, without acne. CDR3s leave out the opening cysteine and the closing phenylalanine or tryptophan.

J,V,CDR3
TRBJ1-1,TRBV10-2,ASSEGVQAF
TRBJ1-1,TRBV29-1,SATGGRMNTEAF
TRBJ2-7,TRBV9,ASSVDGTTYEQY
TRBJ2-7,TRBV20-1,SARSAVAYEQY
TRBJ2-5,TRBV24-1,ATSDHASVETQY
-,TRBV2,ASRPLTETQY
TRBJ2-1,TRBV9,ASSPRQGPYNEQF
TRBJ1-5,TRBV5-8,ASSADRGREGNQPQH
TRBJ2-1,TRBV6-6,ASSYTTGTSNEQF
TRBJ2-7,TRBV29-1,SVVLAGNYEQY
TRBJ1-1,TRBV7-3,ASSLSGGRTEAF
TRBJ2-5,TRBV20-1,SARAGVAAQETQY
TRBJ2-1,TRBV7-3,ASSLRAQGRNEQF
TRBJ2-3,TRBV10-2,ASSGQLNTQY
TRBJ2-5,TRBV24-1,ATSDSNRRGGETQY
TRBJ2-7,TRBV5-1,ASSLLGLAGNEQY
TRBJ1-6,TRBV25-1,ASSSSGGTGNSPLH
TRBJ2-3,TRBV7-2,ASSLRRALAGTTDTQY
TRBJ2-5,TRBV24-1,ATSEAVAEETQY
TRBJ2-7,TRBV29-1,SVVGGRYEQY
TRBJ1-1,TRBV5-1,ASSLGGQELEAF
TRBJ2-7,TRBV2,ASSGLAGGPSERY
TRBJ2-1,TRBV7-9,ASSPARVLYNEQF
TRBJ1-2,TRBV7-9,ASRSWDYGYT
TRBJ2-5,TRBV30,AWRPGGQEAQY
TRBJ2-7,TRBV7-9,ASSSSRASGRAHEQY
TRBJ1-5,TRBV2,ASILDRDQPQH